These T cell receptor beta chains were read from a single sample in a study of shared clonotypes between healthy human individuals. Measured with immunoSEQ multiplex PCR; TCRdb has only the in-frame clones, and not every one. The sample carries about 470,000 clones, about four fifths recorded once. The sequencing sample was made of PBMCs. The receptors come from a woman in her thirties or forties in good health. Some clones in this sample may be carry-over from other donors' samples. CDR3s include the opening cysteine and the closing phenylalanine or tryptophan. A D gene is named only where the DNA matches it firmly. Only some rows state a clone size, as once, few, many or a class for expanded clones.

d_gene,v_gene,abundance,j_gene,CDR3aa,CDR3nt
-,TRBV4-1,-,TRBJ2-1,CASSQKAEQFF,TGCGCCAGCAGCCAAAAGGCTGAGCAGTTCTTC
-,TRBV4-1,-,TRBJ2-4,CASSQDSGAPNIQYF,TGCGCCAGCAGCCAAGATAGTGGAGCGCCAAACATTCAGTACTTC
-,TRBV5-6,-,TRBJ2-5,CASSFSPKETQYF,TGTGCCAGCAGCTTCAGCCCGAAAGAGACCCAGTACTTC
TRBD1,TRBV28,once,TRBJ2-2,CASGDRGAGELFF,TGTGCCAGCGGGGACAGGGGAGCCGGGGAGCTGTTTTTT
-,TRBV19,-,TRBJ1-5,CGSRGVNQPQHF,TGTGGATCGCGGGGGGTCAATCAGCCCCAGCATTTT
TRBD2,TRBV5-1,-,TRBJ2-1,CASSGTSGSTEQFF,TGCGCCAGCAGCGGGACTAGCGGGAGTACTGAGCAGTTCTTC
-,TRBV2,-,TRBJ1-1,CASSDDLVINPEAFF,TGTGCCAGCAGCGACGACCTGGTTATAAACCCTGAAGCTTTCTTT
TRBD2,TRBV29-1,once,TRBJ2-5,CSVGLAETQYF,TGCAGCGTTGGACTAGCGGAGACCCAGTACTTC
-,TRBV4-1,-,TRBJ1-5,CASSHPSEGAHQPQHF,TGCGCCAGCAGCCACCCCAGTGAAGGGGCACATCAGCCCCAGCATTTT
TRBD2,TRBV28,few,TRBJ2-7,CATLPASGGRVYEQYF,TGTGCCACCCTCCCCGCTAGCGGAGGACGGGTCTACGAGCAGTACTTC
-,TRBV7-9,once,TRBJ2-7,CASSKGQTYEQYF,TGTGCCAGCAGCAAAGGACAAACCTACGAGCAGTACTTC
-,TRBV28,-,TRBJ2-7,CASSFLRVGHEQYF,TGTGCCAGCAGTTTCCTCAGGGTGGGCCACGAGCAGTACTTC
TRBD1,TRBV5-1,-,TRBJ2-3,CASSLQGARSTDTQYF,TGCGCCAGCAGCCTACAGGGGGCGCGGAGCACAGATACGCAGTATTTT
-,TRBV29-1,-,TRBJ2-7,CSVEEGERNYEQYF,TGCAGCGTTGAAGAGGGGGAGAGAAACTACGAGCAGTACTTC
-,TRBV19,-,TRBJ2-1,CASRQRGTREIGHEQFF,TGTGCCAGTAGGCAGAGAGGGACACGGGAAATTGGGCATGAGCAGTTCTTC
-,TRBV19,few,TRBJ1-1,CASSISGNTEAFF,TGTGCCAGTAGTATTTCCGGGAACACTGAAGCTTTCTTT
TRBD1,TRBV5-4,-,TRBJ1-1,CASSTGQAANTEAFF,TGTGCCAGCAGCACCGGACAGGCAGCGAACACTGAAGCTTTCTTT
-,TRBV6-5,-,TRBJ2-1,CASTLSGGLKTKQFF,TGTGCCAGCACCCTATCCGGGGGCCTTAAAACGAAGCAGTTCTTC
-,TRBV5-1,-,TRBJ2-3,CASSLDRTSTDTQYF,TGCGCCAGCAGCTTGGACCGTACTAGCACAGATACGCAGTATTTT
TRBD2,TRBV4-2,-,TRBJ2-7,CASSQDLLAESYEQYF,TGTGCCAGCAGCCAAGATCTTCTAGCGGAATCCTACGAGCAGTACTTC
-,TRBV7-2,once,TRBJ2-3,CASSLAPTRDTQYF,TGTGCCAGCAGCTTAGCCCCGACTAGGGATACGCAGTATTTT
-,TRBV7-2,-,TRBJ2-7,CASSLDAGSYEQYF,TGTGCCAGCAGCTTAGATGCGGGATCCTACGAGCAGTACTTC
-,TRBV5-6,-,TRBJ1-4,CASSFRGGEKLFF,TGTGCCAGCAGCTTCAGAGGCGGTGAAAAACTGTTTTTT
-,TRBV30,-,TRBJ1-1,CAWREGHKNTEAFF,TGTGCCTGGAGAGAGGGACACAAGAACACTGAAGCTTTCTTT
-,TRBV28,-,TRBJ1-4,CASCSPGRAEKLFF,TGTGCCAGCTGCTCCCCCGGGAGGGCTGAAAAACTGTTTTTT
-,TRBV7-9,-,TRBJ2-7,CASSAAPGQPDYEQYF,TGTGCCAGCAGCGCAGCGCCAGGACAGCCTGACTACGAGCAGTACTTC
TRBD1,TRBV28,once,TRBJ1-1,CASSPIDRDTEAFF,TGTGCCAGCAGTCCGATAGACAGGGACACTGAAGCTTTCTTT
TRBD1,TRBV5-1,-,TRBJ2-5,CASSLWVGRGKETQYF,TGCGCCAGCAGCTTGTGGGTCGGCAGGGGGAAGGAGACCCAGTACTTC
-,TRBV27,-,TRBJ2-7,CASSWGLSLTYEQYF,TGTGCCAGCAGTTGGGGACTGAGCCTTACCTACGAGCAGTACTTC
-,TRBV6-6,-,TRBJ2-7,CASSYSKTDSYEQYF,TGTGCCAGCAGTTACTCGAAGACAGACTCCTACGAGCAGTACTTC
-,TRBV5-4,-,TRBJ2-7,CASSREAGVGYEQYF,TGTGCCAGCAGCCGAGAGGCAGGGGTGGGATACGAGCAGTACTTC
TRBD2,TRBV30,-,TRBJ2-7,CAWSPTAGRAGEQYF,TGTGCCTGGAGTCCCACAGCGGGGAGGGCCGGGGAGCAGTACTTC
TRBD1,TRBV7-9,-,TRBJ2-1,CASSGGTGNRKNEQFF,TGTGCCAGCAGCGGGGGGACAGGGAATCGCAAGAATGAGCAGTTCTTC
TRBD1,TRBV19,-,TRBJ2-1,CATGTGLYNEQFF,TGTGCAACCGGGACAGGGCTATACAATGAGCAGTTCTTC
-,TRBV10-3,-,TRBJ1-1,CAISEARTENTEAFF,TGTGCCATCAGTGAGGCCCGGACAGAGAACACTGAAGCTTTCTTT
TRBD2,TRBV18,-,TRBJ2-4,CASSPPGLAGLNIQYF,TGTGCCAGCTCACCACCGGGTCTAGCGGGATTGAACATTCAGTACTTC
-,TRBV7-2,-,TRBJ1-5,CASSWDEGSNQPQHF,TGTGCCAGCAGCTGGGATGAGGGTAGCAATCAGCCCCAGCATTTT
-,TRBV5-1,once,TRBJ2-3,CASSLDGPGSDTQYF,TGCGCCAGCAGCTTGGATGGCCCAGGGTCAGATACGCAGTATTTT
-,TRBV7-8,-,TRBJ1-5,CASSLGPINQPQHF,TGTGCCAGCAGCTTAGGGCCGATCAATCAGCCCCAGCATTTT
TRBD1,TRBV5-4,-,TRBJ2-7,CASSPTRDRTYEQYF,TGTGCCAGCAGCCCTACAAGGGACAGGACCTACGAGCAGTACTTC
TRBD2,TRBV28,-,TRBJ2-2,CASSLAGMNTGELFF,TGTGCCAGCAGTCTAGCGGGCATGAACACCGGGGAGCTGTTTTTT
TRBD2,TRBV11-2,-,TRBJ2-2,CASQNGLAGNTGELFF,TGTGCCAGCCAGAACGGACTAGCGGGGAACACCGGGGAGCTGTTTTTT
-,TRBV19,-,TRBJ1-1,CASSPSTLSTEAFF,TGTGCCAGTAGCCCCTCGACTCTGAGCACTGAAGCTTTCTTT
-,TRBV5-1,-,TRBJ2-5,CASRGEGDPSETQYF,TGCGCCAGCAGAGGGGAGGGGGACCCCTCAGAGACCCAGTACTTC
TRBD1,TRBV7-7,-,TRBJ2-1,CASSQGEYNEQFF,TGTGCTTCCTCACAGGGGGAGTACAATGAGCAGTTCTTC
TRBD2,TRBV7-9,many,TRBJ2-7,CASSLGAGGPSGGEQYF,TGTGCCAGCAGCTTAGGAGCGGGAGGGCCCTCCGGGGGTGAGCAGTACTTC
-,TRBV28,-,TRBJ2-2,CASKEPNTGELFF,TGTGCCAGCAAAGAGCCTAACACCGGGGAGCTGTTTTTT
-,TRBV29-1,-,TRBJ2-5,CSPPPGGSQETQYF,TGCAGCCCACCCCCCGGGGGATCCCAAGAGACCCAGTACTTC
-,TRBV11-2,-,TRBJ1-2,CASSLNSGLANYGYTF,TGTGCCAGCAGCTTAAATTCCGGACTAGCTAACTATGGCTACACCTTC
-,TRBV28,-,TRBJ2-7,CASSLPQNYEQYF,TGTGCCAGCAGTTTGCCACAGAACTACGAGCAGTACTTC
-,TRBV27,-,TRBJ1-1,CASSLRGENTEAFF,TGTGCCAGCAGTTTACGGGGCGAGAACACTGAAGCTTTCTTT
TRBD2,TRBV7-9,-,TRBJ2-1,CASSPRLAGGSNEQFF,TGTGCCAGCAGCCCCCGGCTAGCGGGAGGCTCCAATGAGCAGTTCTTC
-,TRBV28,many,TRBJ1-5,CASSFGGQPQHF,TGTGCCAGCAGTTTCGGGGGGCAGCCCCAGCATTTT
TRBD2,TRBV10-2,-,TRBJ2-3,CASSVTSGRTDTQYF,TGCGCCAGCAGTGTAACTAGCGGGAGAACAGATACGCAGTATTTT
-,TRBV28,-,TRBJ1-2,CASRRRRAPTSYGYTF,TGTGCCAGCAGACGACGCAGGGCTCCGACGAGCTATGGCTACACCTTC